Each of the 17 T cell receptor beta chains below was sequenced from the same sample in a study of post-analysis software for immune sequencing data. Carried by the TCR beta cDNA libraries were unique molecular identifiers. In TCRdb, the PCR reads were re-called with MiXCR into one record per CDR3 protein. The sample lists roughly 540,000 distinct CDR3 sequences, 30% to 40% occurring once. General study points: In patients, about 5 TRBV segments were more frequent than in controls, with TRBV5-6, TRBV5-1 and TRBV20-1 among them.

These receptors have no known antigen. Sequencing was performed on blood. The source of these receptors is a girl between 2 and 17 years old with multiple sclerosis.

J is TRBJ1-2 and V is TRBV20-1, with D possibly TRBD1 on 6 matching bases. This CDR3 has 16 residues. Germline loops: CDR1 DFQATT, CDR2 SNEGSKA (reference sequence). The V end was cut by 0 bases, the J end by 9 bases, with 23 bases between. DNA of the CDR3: TGCAGTGCTAGAGATCCCCGAGCACCCGGGGGGGCCCGCTACACCTTC. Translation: CSARDPRAPGGARYTF.

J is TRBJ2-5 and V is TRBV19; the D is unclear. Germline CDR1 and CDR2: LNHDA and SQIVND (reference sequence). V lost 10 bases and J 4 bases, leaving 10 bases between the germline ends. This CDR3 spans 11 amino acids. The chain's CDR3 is CATLRGETQYF. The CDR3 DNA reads TGTGCCACCCTTAGAGGAGAGACCCAGTACTTC.

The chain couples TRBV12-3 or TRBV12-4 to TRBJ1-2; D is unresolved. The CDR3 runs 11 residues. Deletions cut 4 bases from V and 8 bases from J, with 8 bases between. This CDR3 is CASSYLFGYTF. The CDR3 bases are TGTGCCAGCAGTTACCTTTTCGGCTACACCTTC.

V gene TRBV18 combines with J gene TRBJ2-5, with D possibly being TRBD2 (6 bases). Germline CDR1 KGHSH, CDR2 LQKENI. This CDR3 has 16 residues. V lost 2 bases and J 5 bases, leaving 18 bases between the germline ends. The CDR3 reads CASSPGVGPEGETQYF. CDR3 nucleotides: TGTGCCAGCTCACCAGGAGTGGGACCGGAGGGGGAGACCCAGTACTTC. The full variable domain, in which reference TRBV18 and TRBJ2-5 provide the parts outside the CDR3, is NAGVMQNPRHLVRRRGQEARLRCSPMKGHSHVYWYRQLPEEGLKFMVYLQKENIIDESGMPKERFSAEFPKEGPSILRIQQVVRGDSAAYFCASSPGVGPEGETQYFGPGTRLLVL.

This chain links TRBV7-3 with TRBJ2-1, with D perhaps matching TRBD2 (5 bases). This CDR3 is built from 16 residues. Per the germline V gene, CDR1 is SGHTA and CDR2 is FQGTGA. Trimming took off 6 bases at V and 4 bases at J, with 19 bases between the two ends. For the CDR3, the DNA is TGTGCCAGCAGTTTTGCATCGGACGGGATATACAATGAGCAGTTCTTC. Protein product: CASSFASDGIYNEQFF.

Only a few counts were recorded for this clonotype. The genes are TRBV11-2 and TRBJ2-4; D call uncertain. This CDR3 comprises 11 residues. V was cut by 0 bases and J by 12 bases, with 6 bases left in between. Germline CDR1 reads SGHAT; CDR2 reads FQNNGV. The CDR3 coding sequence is TGTGCCAGCAGCTTAGATCGAGATCAGTACTTC. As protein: CASSLDRDQYF.

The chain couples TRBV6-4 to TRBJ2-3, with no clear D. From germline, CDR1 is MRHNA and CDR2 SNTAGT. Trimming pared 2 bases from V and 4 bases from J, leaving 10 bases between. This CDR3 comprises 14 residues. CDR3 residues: CASSDRGRADTQYF. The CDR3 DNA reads TGTGCCAGCAGTGACCGTGGGCGCGCAGATACGCAGTATTTT.

The chain's CDR3 is CASSLGTTTDTQYF. CDR3 bases: TGTGCCAGCAGCTTGGGGACCACCACAGATACGCAGTATTTT. The chain couples TRBV11-2 to TRBJ2-3; D possibly matches TRBD1 or TRBD2 (5 bases each). In germline, CDR1 is SGHAT, CDR2 FQNNGV. The CDR3 is made up of 14 amino acids. The ends were cut back, 3 bases at V and 2 bases at J, with 9 bases in the middle.

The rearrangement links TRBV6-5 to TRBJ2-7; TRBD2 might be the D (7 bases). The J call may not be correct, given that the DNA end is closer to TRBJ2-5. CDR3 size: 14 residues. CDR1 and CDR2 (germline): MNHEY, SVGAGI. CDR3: CASIPRGPEGTQYF. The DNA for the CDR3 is TGTGCCAGCATTCCGCGGGGGCCAGAGGGGACCCAGTACTTC.

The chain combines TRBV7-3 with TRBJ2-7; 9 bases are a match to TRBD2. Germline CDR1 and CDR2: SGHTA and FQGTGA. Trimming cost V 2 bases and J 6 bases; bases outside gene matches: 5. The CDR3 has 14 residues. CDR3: CASSLAGGQSEQYF. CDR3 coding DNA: TGTGCCAGCAGCTTAGCGGGGGGGCAGTCCGAGCAGTACTTC.

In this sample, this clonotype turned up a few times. CDR3 region: CASSVGLAEETQYF. The CDR3 DNA is TGTGCCAGCAGCGTAGGGCTAGCGGAAGAGACCCAGTACTTC. The V and J genes are TRBV9 and TRBJ2-5; the match to TRBD2 covers 7 bases. The CDR3 has 14 amino acids. The J segment lost 3 bases and the V segment lost 0 bases, leaving 2 bases of the junction unmatched. The germline gives CDR1 SGDLS, CDR2 YYNGEE. The variable domain in full, completed from reference TRBV9 and TRBJ2-5, reads DSGVTQTPKHLITATGQRVTLRCSPRSGDLSVYWYQQSLDQGLQFLIQYYNGEERAKGNILERFSAQQFPDLHSELNLSSLELGDSALYFCASSVGLAEETQYFGPGTRLLVL.

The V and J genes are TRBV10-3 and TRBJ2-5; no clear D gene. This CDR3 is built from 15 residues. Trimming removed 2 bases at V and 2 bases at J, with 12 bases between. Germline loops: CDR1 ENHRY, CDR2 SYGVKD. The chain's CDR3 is CAISEAQTLQETQYF. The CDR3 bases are TGTGCCATCAGTGAGGCCCAGACCCTACAAGAGACCCAGTACTTC.

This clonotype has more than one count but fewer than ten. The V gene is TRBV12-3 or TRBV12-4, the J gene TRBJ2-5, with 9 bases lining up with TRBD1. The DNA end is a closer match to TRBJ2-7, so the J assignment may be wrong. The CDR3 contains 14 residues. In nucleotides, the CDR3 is TGTGCCAGCAGTTTATGGGACAGGGTCAACGAGCAGTACTTC. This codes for CASSLWDRVNEQYF.

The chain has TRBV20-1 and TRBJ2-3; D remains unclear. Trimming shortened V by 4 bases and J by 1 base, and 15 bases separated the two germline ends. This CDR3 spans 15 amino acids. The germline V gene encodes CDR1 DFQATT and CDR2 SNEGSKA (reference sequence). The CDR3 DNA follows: TGCAGTGCTACCCCCCAGGTGGGCGGCACAGATACGCAGTATTTT. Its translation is CSATPQVGGTDTQYF.

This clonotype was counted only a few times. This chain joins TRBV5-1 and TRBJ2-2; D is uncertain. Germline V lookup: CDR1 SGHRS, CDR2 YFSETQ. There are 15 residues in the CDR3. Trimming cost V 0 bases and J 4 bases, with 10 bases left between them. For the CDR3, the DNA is TGCGCCAGCAGCTTGGGTGGTGGTGCCACCGGGGAGCTGTTTTTT. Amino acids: CASSLGGGATGELFF. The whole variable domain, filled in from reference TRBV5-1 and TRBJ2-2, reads KAGVTQTPRYLIKTRGQQVTLSCSPISGHRSVSWYQQTPGQGLQFLFEYFSETQRNKGNFPGRFSGRQFSNSRSEMNVSTLELGDSALYLCASSLGGGATGELFFGEGSRLTVL.

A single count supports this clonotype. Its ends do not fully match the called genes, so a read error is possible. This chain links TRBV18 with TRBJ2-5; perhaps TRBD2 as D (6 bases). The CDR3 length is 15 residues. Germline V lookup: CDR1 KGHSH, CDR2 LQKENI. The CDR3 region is CTSASMGGPQETQYF. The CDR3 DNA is TGTACCAGCGCATCGATGGGGGGTCCCCAAGAGACCCAGTACTTC. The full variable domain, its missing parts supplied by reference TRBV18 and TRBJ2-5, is NAGVMQNPRHLVRRRGQEARLRCSPMKGHSHVYWYRQLPEEGLKFMVYLQKENIIDESGMPKERFSAEFPKEGPSILRIQQVVRGDSAAYFCTSASMGGPQETQYFGPGTRLLVL.

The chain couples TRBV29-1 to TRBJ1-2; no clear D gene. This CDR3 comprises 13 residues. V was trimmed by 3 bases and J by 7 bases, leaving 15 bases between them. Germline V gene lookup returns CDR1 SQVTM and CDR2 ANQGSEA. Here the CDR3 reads CSVDDTGKAGYTF. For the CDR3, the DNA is TGCAGCGTTGATGATACGGGAAAGGCTGGCTACACCTTC.